These T cell receptor beta chains were read from a single sample in a study of blood T cell repertoires in COVID-19. Clones were sequenced by immunoSEQ multiplex PCR, and TCRdb holds only the in-frame ones, with some missing. The sample yields about 29,000 clones, approximately 88% seen once. The source material was peripheral blood. All receptors come from a human donor in a cohort sampled during active COVID-19. Both conserved end residues are part of each CDR3. D genes are given only for firm matches. The size field is filled for only some rows; it gives once, few, many or a size class.

j_gene | v_gene | abundance | d_gene | CDR3aa | CDR3nt
TRBJ1-2 | TRBV12-5 | . | . | CASGSDSYGYTF | TGTGCTAGTGGTAGCGACAGCTATGGCTACACCTTC
TRBJ1-2 | TRBV7-9 | . | TRBD1 | CASSPTGTHGYTF | TGTGCCAGCAGCCCGACAGGGACCCATGGCTACACCTTC
TRBJ2-2 | TRBV19 | . | . | CATAEGRVGELFF | TGTGCCACAGCGGAGGGGAGAGTCGGGGAGCTGTTTTTT
TRBJ1-2 | TRBV2 | . | . | CASSGQALLGGYTF | TGTGCCAGCAGTGGGCAGGCACTTTTGGGTGGCTACACCTTC
TRBJ1-6 | TRBV21-1 | . | . | CAPGGRLDNSPLHF | TGTGCCCCCGGAGGACGGCTAGATAATTCACCCCTCCACTTT
TRBJ1-1 | TRBV4-1 | . | . | CASSHPNQRGPENTEAFF | TGCGCCAGCAGCCATCCTAACCAAAGGGGCCCAGAGAACACTGAAGCTTTCTTT
TRBJ1-1 | TRBV4-1 | medium-sized | . | CASSQGIVTGNTEAFF | TGCGCCAGCAGCCAAGGTATAGTTACAGGGAACACTGAAGCTTTCTTT
TRBJ1-4 | TRBV6-1 | . | . | CASSEGTVNNEKLFF | TGTGCCAGCAGTGAAGGGACAGTTAATAATGAAAAACTGTTTTTT
TRBJ2-3 | TRBV7-7 | few | . | CASSLDHNTDTQYF | TGTGCTAGCAGCTTAGATCACAACACAGATACGCAGTATTTT
TRBJ2-5 | TRBV7-9 | . | TRBD1 | CASSWGQGREETQYF | TGTGCCAGCAGCTGGGGACAGGGAAGGGAAGAGACCCAGTACTTC
TRBJ1-2 | TRBV11-2 | . | TRBD1 | CASSPIAGTEYGYTF | TGTGCCAGCAGCCCTATAGCCGGGACAGAATATGGCTACACCTTC
TRBJ2-7 | TRBV7-2 | once | TRBD2 | CASSYQLAGGGGSSYEQYF | TGTGCCAGCAGCTACCAACTCGCGGGGGGCGGGGGAAGCTCCTACGAGCAGTACTTC
TRBJ2-7 | TRBV5-4 | . | . | CASSTDTYEQYF | TGTGCCAGCAGCACAGACACTTACGAGCAGTACTTC
TRBJ2-5 | TRBV14 | once | . | CASSQNQGWETQYF | TGTGCCAGCAGCCAAAACCAGGGTTGGGAGACCCAGTACTTC
TRBJ1-1 | TRBV19 | . | TRBD1 | CASSSGTGAYTEAFF | TGTGCCAGTAGTTCCGGGACAGGGGCGTACACTGAAGCTTTCTTT
TRBJ2-7 | TRBV15 | . | . | CATSRDQVGEQYF | TGTGCCACCAGCAGAGATCAGGTGGGTGAGCAGTACTTC
TRBJ1-4 | TRBV28 | . | TRBD1 | CASQTGGGEKLFF | TGTGCCTCCCAGACAGGGGGAGGTGAAAAACTGTTTTTT
TRBJ1-6 | TRBV2 | . | . | CASRPTGSSYNSPLHF | TGTGCCAGCAGACCCACAGGGAGCTCCTATAATTCACCCCTCCACTTT
TRBJ2-3 | TRBV6-5 | . | . | CASSFRGQTDTQYF | TGTGCCAGCAGTTTCCGCGGACAGACAGATACGCAGTATTTT
TRBJ1-1 | TRBV5-4 | . | TRBD1 | CASSPWTGNTEAFF | TGTGCCAGCAGCCCCTGGACAGGGAACACTGAAGCTTTCTTT
TRBJ1-3 | TRBV6-1 | . | . | CASSEIWPLSGNTIYF | TGTGCCAGCAGTGAAATTTGGCCTCTCTCTGGAAACACCATATATTTT
TRBJ1-2 | TRBV6-5 | . | TRBD1 | CASSSRDRGHGYTF | TGTGCCAGCAGCTCACGGGACAGGGGGCATGGCTACACCTTC
TRBJ2-5 | TRBV19 | . | . | CASTQGRGGTQYF | TGTGCCAGTACTCAGGGGAGAGGCGGGACCCAGTACTTC
TRBJ2-3 | TRBV20-1 | . | . | CSASKASDTQYF | TGCAGTGCTAGTAAGGCTAGCGATACGCAGTATTTT
TRBJ2-5 | TRBV27 | . | TRBD1 | CASSPRQGDTETQYF | TGTGCCAGCAGCCCCAGACAGGGGGATACGGAGACCCAGTACTTC
TRBJ1-3 | TRBV5-1 | . | . | CASSSRPEGNTIYF | TGCGCCAGCAGCAGTCGCCCGGAGGGAAACACCATATATTTT
TRBJ2-7 | TRBV30 | . | TRBD1 | CAWRPGQGAPIPPRISYEQYF | TGTGCCTGGAGGCCGGGACAGGGGGCCCCTATCCCTCCAAGGATTTCCTACGAGCAGTACTTC
TRBJ1-2 | TRBV9 | . | TRBD1 | CASSVNPRDRGYGYTF | TGTGCCAGCAGCGTAAATCCCCGGGACAGGGGGTATGGCTACACCTTC
TRBJ1-2 | TRBV10-3 | . | . | CAISESGTSTAYGYTF | TGTGCCATCAGTGAGTCGGGGACATCGACGGCCTATGGCTACACCTTC
TRBJ1-2 | TRBV5-4 | . | . | CASSLGYTGTSYGYTF | TGTGCCAGCAGCTTGGGGTATACAGGGACCAGCTATGGCTACACCTTC
TRBJ1-1 | TRBV6-5 | . | TRBD1 | CASSYTGTGMNTEAFF | TGTGCCAGCAGTTACACAGGGACAGGGATGAACACTGAAGCTTTCTTT
TRBJ2-1 | TRBV19 | once | TRBD2 | CASSTSGGVSYNEQFF | TGTGCCAGTAGTACTAGCGGGGGGGTGAGCTACAATGAGCAGTTCTTC
TRBJ2-1 | TRBV5-1 | . | TRBD2 | CASSELAGGEGEQFF | TGCGCCAGCAGCGAACTAGCGGGGGGTGAGGGTGAGCAGTTCTTC
TRBJ2-1 | TRBV3-1/TRBV3-2 | . | TRBD2 | CASSQFLASGSNEQFF | TGTGCCAGCAGTCAGTTTTTGGCTAGCGGGAGCAATGAGCAGTTCTTC
TRBJ2-2 | TRBV5-1 | once | . | CASSLSTGRTGELFF | TGCGCCAGCAGCTTGAGCACAGGGCGCACCGGGGAGCTGTTTTTT
TRBJ2-1 | TRBV29-1 | . | . | CSVSDILVNEQFF | TGCAGCGTTTCCGACATTTTAGTCAATGAGCAGTTCTTC
TRBJ2-1 | TRBV5-4 | . | . | CASSPRGAIGEQFF | TGTGCCAGCAGCCCCCGAGGCGCGATCGGTGAGCAGTTCTTC
TRBJ1-3 | TRBV7-3 | . | TRBD1 | CASSPDRGLGNTIYF | TGTGCCAGCAGCCCAGACAGGGGGCTCGGAAACACCATATATTTT
TRBJ2-7 | TRBV7-9 | . | TRBD2 | CASSSPGLAWHEQYF | TGTGCCAGCAGCAGTCCGGGACTAGCGTGGCACGAGCAGTACTTC
TRBJ1-1 | TRBV15 | . | TRBD1 | CATSSWGTQGAITEAFF | TGTGCCACCAGCAGTTGGGGGACACAGGGGGCGATCACTGAAGCTTTCTTT
TRBJ2-7 | TRBV5-6 | . | . | CASSFRDSYEQYF | TGTGCCAGCAGCTTTCGCGACTCCTACGAGCAGTACTTC
TRBJ2-5 | TRBV9 | . | TRBD2 | CASSPGLAAYQETQYF | TGTGCCAGCAGCCCCGGACTAGCGGCGTACCAAGAGACCCAGTACTTC
TRBJ1-2 | TRBV7-9 | . | . | CASSLGAGLGVGYTF | TGTGCCAGCAGCTTGGGGGCCGGCTTAGGGGTTGGCTACACCTTC
TRBJ2-2 | TRBV24-1 | . | TRBD1 | CATSDGTVTGELFF | TGTGCCACCAGTGATGGGACAGTCACCGGGGAGCTGTTTTTT
TRBJ2-7 | TRBV5-1 | once | TRBD2 | CASSASGGPSYEQYF | TGCGCCAGCAGCGCTAGCGGGGGGCCCTCCTACGAGCAGTACTTC
TRBJ2-7 | TRBV10-3 | once | . | CAISPGSYEQYF | TGTGCCATCAGCCCCGGCTCCTACGAGCAGTACTTC
TRBJ2-7 | TRBV5-1 | . | . | CASSDPGSSYEQYF | TGCGCCAGCAGCGACCCCGGGAGCTCCTACGAGCAGTACTTC
TRBJ1-5 | TRBV4-2 | . | TRBD1 | CASSHVGQDSRPQHF | TGTGCCAGCAGCCATGTCGGACAGGACTCTCGTCCCCAGCATTTT
TRBJ1-5 | TRBV9 | . | TRBD1 | CASSSGQGGVWPQHF | TGTGCCAGCAGCTCTGGACAGGGGGGGGTATGGCCCCAGCATTTT
TRBJ2-3 | TRBV27 | . | TRBD1 | CASSMNRGMGTDTQYF | TGTGCCAGCAGTATGAACAGGGGAATGGGGACAGATACGCAGTATTTT